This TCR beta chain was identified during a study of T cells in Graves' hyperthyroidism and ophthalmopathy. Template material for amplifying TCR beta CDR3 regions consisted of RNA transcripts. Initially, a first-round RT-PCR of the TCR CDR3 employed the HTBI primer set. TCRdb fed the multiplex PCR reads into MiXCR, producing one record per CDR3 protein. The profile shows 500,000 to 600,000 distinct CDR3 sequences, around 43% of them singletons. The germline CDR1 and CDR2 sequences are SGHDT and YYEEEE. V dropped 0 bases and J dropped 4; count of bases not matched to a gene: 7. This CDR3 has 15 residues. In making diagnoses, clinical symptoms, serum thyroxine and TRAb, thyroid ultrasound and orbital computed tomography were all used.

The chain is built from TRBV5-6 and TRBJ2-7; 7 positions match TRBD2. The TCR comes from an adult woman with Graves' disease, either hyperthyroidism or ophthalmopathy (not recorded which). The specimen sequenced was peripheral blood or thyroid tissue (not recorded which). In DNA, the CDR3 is TGTGCCAGCAGCTTGGCCGTCCGGGGACTATACGAGCAGTACTTC. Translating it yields CASSLAVRGLYEQYF.